The rows below give T cell receptor beta chains drawn from one sample of a study of OX40 agonist ivuxolimab in advanced cancers. Measured with immunoSEQ multiplex PCR; TCRdb has only the in-frame clones, and not every one. Altogether about 61,000 clones are present, about 85% being singletons, with the ten largest covering just under 0.35%. The sample was CD4+ or CD8+ T cells sorted from blood, taken in a trial of the OX40 agonist ivuxolimab. The receptors come from an adult with an advanced solid tumor such as melanoma, head and neck, liver or kidney cancer. Both conserved end residues are part of each CDR3. D genes are given only for firm matches. Part of the rows lack a size; the others show once, few, many or a class for expanded clones.

len	d_gene	v_gene	abundance	j_gene	CDR3aa	CDR3nt
15	TRBD2	TRBV7-9	-	TRBJ2-1	CASRSGTSGGPGQFF	TGTGCCAGCAGATCCGGGACTAGCGGGGGGCCCGGGCAGTTCTTC
14	TRBD1	TRBV7-8	-	TRBJ1-2	CASSAPGQFYGYTF	TGTGCCAGCAGCGCACCGGGACAGTTCTATGGCTACACCTTC
15	TRBD1	TRBV9	few	TRBJ1-3	CASSVSGQGANTIYF	TGTGCCAGCAGCGTTTCTGGACAGGGGGCAAACACCATATATTTT
16	-	TRBV5-5	-	TRBJ1-5	CASSPQNPGGNQPQHF	TGTGCCAGCAGCCCACAAAACCCAGGGGGCAATCAGCCCCAGCATTTT
15	-	TRBV5-1	-	TRBJ2-3	CASSLAGPSTDTQYF	TGCGCCAGCAGCTTGGCCGGCCCAAGCACAGATACGCAGTATTTT
14	TRBD1	TRBV7-9	-	TRBJ1-1	CASSLGQLNTEAFF	TGTGCCAGCAGCTTGGGACAGTTGAACACTGAAGCTTTCTTT
13	-	TRBV6-5	-	TRBJ1-5	CASSNPSAGPQHF	TGTGCCAGCAGTAACCCCTCCGCGGGGCCCCAGCATTTT
14	-	TRBV7-9	-	TRBJ1-1	CASSGSGRNTEAFF	TGTGCCAGCAGCGGGTCGGGCAGGAACACTGAAGCTTTCTTT
15	TRBD1	TRBV9	few	TRBJ2-7	CASSVEGTGDGEQYF	TGTGCCAGCAGCGTAGAGGGGACAGGGGACGGCGAGCAGTACTTC
15	TRBD1	TRBV6-5	-	TRBJ1-6	CASSAPTGLNSPLHF	TGTGCCAGCAGTGCCCCGACAGGGTTGAATTCACCCCTCCACTTT
14	-	TRBV6-5	-	TRBJ1-5	CASSLGGGNQPQHF	TGTGCCAGCAGTTTAGGGGGGGGAAATCAGCCCCAGCATTTT
21	TRBD2	TRBV15	-	TRBJ2-3	CATSGERAAGGGQGFTDTQYF	TGTGCCACCAGCGGGGAGAGAGCAGCGGGGGGAGGTCAAGGGTTCACAGATACGCAGTATTTT
13	-	TRBV9	-	TRBJ2-7	CASSVATGTEQYF	TGTGCCAGCAGCGTAGCTACAGGGACCGAGCAGTACTTC
14	-	TRBV14	-	TRBJ2-7	CASSQVQGRYEQYF	TGTGCCAGCAGCCAAGTACAGGGAAGGTACGAGCAGTACTTC
11	-	TRBV30	-	TRBJ2-5	CAWSRKETQYF	TGTGCCTGGAGTAGGAAGGAGACCCAGTACTTC
11	-	TRBV7-9	-	TRBJ1-3	CASMSGNTIYF	TGTGCCAGCATGAGTGGAAACACCATATATTTT
14	TRBD1	TRBV7-9	-	TRBJ1-6	CASRRGQDNSPLHF	TGTGCCAGCAGACGTGGACAGGATAATTCACCCCTCCACTTT
12	TRBD1	TRBV5-1	-	TRBJ2-5	CASSQDRGTQYF	TGCGCCAGCAGCCAGGACAGGGGGACCCAGTACTTC
15	-	TRBV18	few	TRBJ2-7	CASSPGQDRTYEQYF	TGTGCCAGCTCACCCGGTCAGGACCGTACCTACGAGCAGTACTTC
14	TRBD1	TRBV5-1	-	TRBJ1-1	CASSPGDRNTEAFF	TGCGCCAGCAGCCCGGGGGACAGGAACACTGAAGCTTTCTTT
13	-	TRBV6-5	-	TRBJ1-2	CASRDGKSYGYTF	TGTGCCAGCAGGGACGGGAAGAGCTATGGCTACACCTTC
14	TRBD2	TRBV6-5	-	TRBJ2-7	CASSLAGGSYEQYF	TGTGCCAGCAGTTTGGCGGGGGGGAGCTACGAGCAGTACTTC
15	TRBD1	TRBV5-8	-	TRBJ1-6	CASTPGQGEYSPLHF	TGTGCCAGCACCCCGGGACAGGGAGAATACTCACCCCTCCACTTT
15	-	TRBV21-1	-	TRBJ2-5	CASSKGGQGGETQYF	TGTGCCAGCAGCAAAGGGGGACAGGGAGGGGAGACCCAGTACTTC
16	-	TRBV14	-	TRBJ1-6	CASSQGGGGWNSPLHF	TGTGCCAGCAGCCAAGGAGGAGGGGGGTGGAATTCACCCCTCCACTTT
13	-	TRBV7-9	-	TRBJ2-3	CASSLAVRDTQYF	TGTGCCAGCAGCCTCGCAGTGAGAGATACGCAGTATTTT
14	-	TRBV7-9	-	TRBJ2-7	CASSHRSQGNEQYF	TGTGCCAGCAGCCATAGATCCCAGGGGAACGAGCAGTACTTC
15	-	TRBV4-3	-	TRBJ1-6	CASSQDRANNSPLHF	TGCGCCAGCAGCCAAGATCGGGCTAACAATTCACCCCTCCACTTT
17	-	TRBV30	-	TRBJ1-3	CAWSVFRAAPSGNTIYF	TGTGCCTGGAGTGTATTCCGGGCGGCCCCCTCTGGAAACACCATATATTTT
14	-	TRBV6-5	-	TRBJ1-1	CASSYSTTNTEAFF	TGTGCCAGCAGTTACTCGACAACGAACACTGAAGCTTTCTTT
12	-	TRBV6-5	-	TRBJ1-1	CASSMDQLQAFF	TGTGCCAGCAGTATGGACCAATTACAAGCTTTCTTT
11	-	TRBV25-1	-	TRBJ1-2	CASSEFFGYTF	TGTGCCAGCAGTGAATTTTTTGGCTACACCTTC
13	-	TRBV6-4	-	TRBJ2-3	CASRDGITDTQYF	TGTGCCAGCCGGGACGGAATCACAGATACGCAGTATTTT
15	TRBD2	TRBV9	-	TRBJ2-3	CASSVAGGSLDTQYF	TGTGCCAGCAGCGTCGCGGGGGGGTCTCTAGATACGCAGTATTTT
16	TRBD1	TRBV6-6	-	TRBJ2-1	CASRPRDSGLYNEQFF	TGTGCCAGCAGACCTAGGGACAGCGGACTTTACAATGAGCAGTTCTTC
15	-	TRBV5-4	-	TRBJ2-2	CATSRGGGNTGELFF	TGTGCCACCAGCCGGGGCGGTGGGAACACCGGGGAGCTGTTTTTT
15	-	TRBV6-1	-	TRBJ1-2	CASSETPGTNYGYTF	TGTGCCAGCAGTGAAACTCCGGGGACTAACTATGGCTACACCTTC
13	-	TRBV30	-	TRBJ2-7	CAWSVQKGYEQYF	TGTGCCTGGAGTGTACAGAAGGGCTACGAGCAGTACTTC
15	-	TRBV7-8	-	TRBJ2-5	CASSLVGTLGETQYF	TGTGCCAGCAGCTTAGTGGGGACTTTGGGAGAGACCCAGTACTTC
14	-	TRBV6-1	-	TRBJ1-6	CASSLGPINSPLHF	TGTGCCAGCAGCCTTGGACCGATTAATTCACCCCTCCACTTT
13	-	TRBV6-5	-	TRBJ1-1	CASSSLQGTEAFF	TGTGCCAGCAGTAGCCTGCAGGGAACTGAAGCTTTCTTT
15	TRBD1	TRBV7-2	-	TRBJ1-1	CASSLARAGGTEAFF	TGTGCCAGCAGCTTAGCGAGGGCAGGGGGCACTGAAGCTTTCTTT
15	-	TRBV6-5	-	TRBJ1-1	CASSSKGGGNTEAFF	TGTGCCAGCAGTTCTAAGGGTGGGGGGAACACTGAAGCTTTCTTT
13	-	TRBV19	-	TRBJ2-1	CATGWGRMSEQFF	TGTGCTACCGGCTGGGGGCGGATGAGTGAGCAGTTCTTC
12	-	TRBV28	once	TRBJ2-5	CASSSSTRAQYF	TGTGCCAGCAGTTCCTCGACCCGAGCCCAGTACTTC
15	TRBD1	TRBV27	-	TRBJ1-2	CASSLSGQGLRGYTF	TGTGCCAGCAGTTTATCGGGACAGGGGCTTCGCGGCTACACCTTC
15	-	TRBV7-8	-	TRBJ1-2	CASSPPGLKAYGYTF	TGTGCCAGCAGCCCTCCGGGACTTAAAGCCTATGGCTACACCTTC